This T cell receptor beta chain appears in the sequencing data of a study of blood T cell repertoires in COVID-19. Original methodology: Nucleated cell number was recorded as an estimate derived from reference gene primer amplification. TCRdb's copy holds only in-frame clones and misses some; the assay was immunoSEQ multiplex PCR. V, J and clone size are taken as reported in that table, and D and trimming were inferred from the DNA itself. Of around 300,000 clones detected, roughly 86% appear once; the ten largest clones hold roughly 1.9%. Germline trimming cut 5 bases from V and 3 bases from J; bases unmatched to any gene: 9. The CDR3 runs 14 residues. Germline-derived CDR1 and CDR2 are SQVTM and ANQGSEA. Recovery among Cohort 3 donors was established by two negative PCRs, clearance, or symptom resolution.

The chain joins TRBV29-1 to TRBJ2-7; 8 bases map to TRBD1. Sequencing was carried out using PBMCs or T cells enriched from blood (not recorded which). The clonotype comes from a woman aged 60-75 years who had recovered from COVID-19. CDR3 amino acids: CSVTNFGQGYEQYF. The CDR3 DNA reads as TGCAGCGTTACTAACTTCGGACAGGGCTACGAGCAGTACTTC.